This T cell receptor (beta chain) derives from a study of glioma-infiltrating T cells after dendritic cell vaccination. Study-wide context: Samples are from glioblastoma patients in Phase I and II dendritic cell vaccine trials.

TCRB CDR3 was amplified from 2 ug genomic DNA or less. The primer mix had 60 V beta and 13 J beta primers. Assay: immunoSEQ multiplex PCR; the TCRdb copy retains only in-frame clones and omits some. The data show almost 65,000 clones, around four fifths seen once. Study observations and caveats: Only a small number of patients had complete blood and tumor samples.

Germline V gene sequence: CDR1 MNHEY, CDR2 SMNVEV (reference sequence). Trimming removed 2 bases from V and 8 bases from J, with 12 bases in between. The CDR3 extends over 13 amino acids. Notes on this clone: Its antigen is still unknown.

This clonotype originated in a human donor with glioblastoma. The rearrangement joins TRBV27 to TRBJ1-2; D is possibly TRBD1 (6 bases). Specimen: blood, collected before dendritic cell vaccination. The CDR3 region has the DNA TGTGCCAGCAGTTTAAGGGGGATAGGGGGCTACACCTTC. It codes for CASSLRGIGGYTF.